A selection of T cell receptor beta chains follows, all from one sample in a study of blood T cell repertoires in COVID-19. The repertoire was sequenced with immunoSEQ multiplex PCR; TCRdb's copy has only in-frame clones and lacks some. Found here are approximately 87,000 clones, roughly 90% of them singletons; the top ten hold about 15%. What was sequenced was peripheral blood. The receptors originated from a man in his 70s with active or convalescent COVID-19. The CDR3 runs from the conserved cysteine through the conserved F or W. Each record gives: J gene, V gene, CDR3 protein.

j_gene: TRBJ2-7; v_gene: TRBV2; CDR3aa: CASRVAIRYEQYF
j_gene: TRBJ1-5; v_gene: TRBV19; CDR3aa: CASDWTGQGARGSNQPQHF
j_gene: TRBJ2-7; v_gene: TRBV28; CDR3aa: CASSLRPSTDRIYEQYF
j_gene: TRBJ2-1; v_gene: TRBV4-1; CDR3aa: CASRRTSGTYNEQFF
j_gene: TRBJ2-7; v_gene: TRBV7-2; CDR3aa: CASSEGLASSSYEQYF
j_gene: TRBJ1-1; v_gene: TRBV18; CDR3aa: CASSPLQGHTEAFF
j_gene: TRBJ2-5; v_gene: TRBV7-6; CDR3aa: CASSSKPRETQYF
j_gene: TRBJ2-1; v_gene: TRBV5-3; CDR3aa: CARLLAGVTYLEQFF
j_gene: TRBJ2-3; v_gene: TRBV3-1/TRBV3-2; CDR3aa: CASSQRAQRENTDTQYF
j_gene: TRBJ2-3; v_gene: TRBV9; CDR3aa: CASSVEGGTGGDTQYF
j_gene: TRBJ2-3; v_gene: TRBV19; CDR3aa: CASSGLRATSTDTQYF
j_gene: TRBJ1-2; v_gene: TRBV11-2; CDR3aa: CASSLGGNYGYTF
j_gene: TRBJ2-3; v_gene: TRBV2; CDR3aa: CASSEEAGRYTQYF
j_gene: TRBJ2-1; v_gene: TRBV15; CDR3aa: CATSRDAGTGGIEQFF
j_gene: TRBJ2-5; v_gene: TRBV7-2; CDR3aa: CASSLGTSGQGTQYF
j_gene: TRBJ2-2; v_gene: TRBV28; CDR3aa: CASTMGGPNTGELFF
j_gene: TRBJ1-5; v_gene: TRBV4-3; CDR3aa: CASSQAVSGNQPQHF
j_gene: TRBJ2-1; v_gene: TRBV3-1/TRBV3-2; CDR3aa: CASILSGRGSNEQFF
j_gene: TRBJ1-1; v_gene: TRBV28; CDR3aa: CASSLAEGRMNTEAFF
j_gene: TRBJ2-1; v_gene: TRBV19; CDR3aa: CASSRAGDSYNEQFF
j_gene: TRBJ2-2; v_gene: TRBV24-1; CDR3aa: CATSETGKNTGELFF
j_gene: TRBJ2-7; v_gene: TRBV28; CDR3aa: CASSLPGQRTSSYEQYF
j_gene: TRBJ2-3; v_gene: TRBV5-1; CDR3aa: CASSLGVSGGTDTQYF
j_gene: TRBJ1-6; v_gene: TRBV5-1; CDR3aa: CASSLGQGGNSPLHF
j_gene: TRBJ2-2; v_gene: TRBV6-1; CDR3aa: CASSEYRPGLGTGELFF
j_gene: TRBJ2-3; v_gene: TRBV5-4; CDR3aa: CASSPREDTQYF
j_gene: TRBJ2-3; v_gene: TRBV30; CDR3aa: CALAAKSTDTQYF
j_gene: TRBJ1-1; v_gene: TRBV5-8; CDR3aa: CASSPGAAPEAFF
j_gene: TRBJ1-2; v_gene: TRBV5-4; CDR3aa: CASSLATDFYGYTF
j_gene: TRBJ1-2; v_gene: TRBV21-1; CDR3aa: CASSPLRQARWAYGYTF
j_gene: TRBJ1-4; v_gene: TRBV4-1; CDR3aa: CASSQAGGGNEKLFF
j_gene: TRBJ1-2; v_gene: TRBV27; CDR3aa: CASRKEYGYTF
j_gene: TRBJ2-4; v_gene: TRBV7-2; CDR3aa: CASSSRGAKNIQYF
j_gene: TRBJ2-5; v_gene: TRBV3-1/TRBV3-2; CDR3aa: CASSQNVGGQETQYF
j_gene: TRBJ1-4; v_gene: TRBV4-1; CDR3aa: CASSQVGGGQDEKLFF
j_gene: TRBJ2-1; v_gene: TRBV5-1; CDR3aa: CASTLAGGNEQFF
j_gene: TRBJ1-1; v_gene: TRBV19; CDR3aa: CASTLNGDNTEAFF
j_gene: TRBJ1-5; v_gene: TRBV19; CDR3aa: CASQGTGHNQPQHF
j_gene: TRBJ2-7; v_gene: TRBV7-3; CDR3aa: CASSFLTGTVNFYEQYF
j_gene: TRBJ2-7; v_gene: TRBV11-2; CDR3aa: CASSGGAYEQYF
j_gene: TRBJ2-5; v_gene: TRBV4-3; CDR3aa: CASSLRGRVQETQYF
j_gene: TRBJ2-7; v_gene: TRBV2; CDR3aa: CASRDRTGPREQYF
j_gene: TRBJ2-1; v_gene: TRBV3-1/TRBV3-2; CDR3aa: CASSQSEGQEQFF
j_gene: TRBJ2-2; v_gene: TRBV12-5; CDR3aa: CASVPWTGRTGELFF
j_gene: TRBJ1-5; v_gene: TRBV11-2; CDR3aa: CASSLAGQPNQPQHF
j_gene: TRBJ2-7; v_gene: TRBV19; CDR3aa: CASSVGLAGRVYF
j_gene: TRBJ2-7; v_gene: TRBV5-1; CDR3aa: CASSLGTGLAGDGYF
j_gene: TRBJ2-1; v_gene: TRBV15; CDR3aa: CATSSPSSGSPNEQFF
j_gene: TRBJ2-7; v_gene: TRBV4-1; CDR3aa: CASSHSPGTSGRAYEQYF
j_gene: TRBJ2-2; v_gene: TRBV2; CDR3aa: CASSGSSGRDTGELFF
j_gene: TRBJ2-5; v_gene: TRBV7-9; CDR3aa: CASSREETQYF
j_gene: TRBJ1-3; v_gene: TRBV30; CDR3aa: CAWSPDRVAYGSGNTIYF